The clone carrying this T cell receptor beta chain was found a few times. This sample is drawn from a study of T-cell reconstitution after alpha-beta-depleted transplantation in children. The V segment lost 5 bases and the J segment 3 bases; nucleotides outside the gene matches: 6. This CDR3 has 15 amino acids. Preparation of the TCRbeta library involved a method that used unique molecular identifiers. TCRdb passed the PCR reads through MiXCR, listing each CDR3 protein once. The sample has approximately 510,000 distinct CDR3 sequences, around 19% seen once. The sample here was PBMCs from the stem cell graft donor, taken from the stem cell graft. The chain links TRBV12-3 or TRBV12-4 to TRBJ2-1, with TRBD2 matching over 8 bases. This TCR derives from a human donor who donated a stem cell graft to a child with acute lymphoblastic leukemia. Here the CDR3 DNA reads TGTGCCAGCAGTGATACTAGCGGTTTCTACAATGAGCAGTTCTTC. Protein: CASSDTSGFYNEQFF.